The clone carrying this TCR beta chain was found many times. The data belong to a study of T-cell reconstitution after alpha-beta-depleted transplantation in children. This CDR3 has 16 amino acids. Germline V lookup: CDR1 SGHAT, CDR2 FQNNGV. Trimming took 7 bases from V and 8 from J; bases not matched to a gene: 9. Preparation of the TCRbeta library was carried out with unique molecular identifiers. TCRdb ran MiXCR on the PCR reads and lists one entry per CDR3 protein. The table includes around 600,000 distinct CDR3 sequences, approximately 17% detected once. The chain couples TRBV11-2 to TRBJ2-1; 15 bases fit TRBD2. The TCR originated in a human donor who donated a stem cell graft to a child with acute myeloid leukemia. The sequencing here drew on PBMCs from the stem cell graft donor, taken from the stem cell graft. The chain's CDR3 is CASIPWTSGGAYEQFF. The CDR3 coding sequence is TGTGCCAGCATCCCTTGGACTAGCGGGGGGGCCTATGAGCAGTTCTTC.